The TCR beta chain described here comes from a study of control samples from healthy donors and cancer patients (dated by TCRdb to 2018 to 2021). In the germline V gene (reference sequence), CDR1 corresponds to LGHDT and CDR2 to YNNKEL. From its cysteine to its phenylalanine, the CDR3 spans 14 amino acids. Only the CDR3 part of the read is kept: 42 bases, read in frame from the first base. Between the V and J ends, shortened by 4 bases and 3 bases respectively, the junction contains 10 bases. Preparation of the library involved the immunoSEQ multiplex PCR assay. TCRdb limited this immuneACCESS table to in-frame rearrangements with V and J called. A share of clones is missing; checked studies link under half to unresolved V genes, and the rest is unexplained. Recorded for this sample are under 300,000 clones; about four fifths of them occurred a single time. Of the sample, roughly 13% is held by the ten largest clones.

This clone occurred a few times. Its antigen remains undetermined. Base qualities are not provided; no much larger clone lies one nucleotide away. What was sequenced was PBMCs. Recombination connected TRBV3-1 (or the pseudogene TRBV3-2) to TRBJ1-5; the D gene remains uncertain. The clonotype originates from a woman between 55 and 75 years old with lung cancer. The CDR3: CASSPAPLNQPQHF. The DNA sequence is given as TGTGCCAGCAGCCCGGCCCCCCTCAATCAGCCCCAGCATTTT.